These 24 T cell receptor beta chains originate from one sample sequenced in a study of cytomegalovirus exposure and HLA in healthy donors. Clones were sequenced by immunoSEQ multiplex PCR, and TCRdb holds only the in-frame ones, with some missing. Of over 110,000 clones listed, around 87% were seen once; the top ten hold 8.7%. The sequencing sample was made of PBMCs. The source of these receptors is a man aged 18 to 30 in good health and CMV-seropositive.

The chain has TRBV6-1 and TRBJ2-3, with D possibly being TRBD2 (5 bases). Per the germline V gene, CDR1 is MNHNS and CDR2 is SASEGT. V lost 0 bases and J lost 8, with 6 bases in between. The CDR3 sequence is 12 residues long. CDR3 sequence reads: CASSEAAGTQYF. As DNA, the CDR3 is TGTGCCAGCAGTGAAGCCGCGGGTACGCAGTATTTT.

The chain uses TRBV5-1 and TRBJ2-5; 8 nucleotides agree with TRBD2. The trim removed 6 bases at V and 2 bases at J, leaving 3 bases unmatched. Germline V gives CDR1 SGHRS, CDR2 YFSETQ. This CDR3 region has 13 residues. CDR3 coding DNA: TGCGCCAGCATGAGCGGGAGTCAAGAGACCCAGTACTTC. As protein: CASMSGSQETQYF.

This clone was observed once. V usage is TRBV14 and J usage is TRBJ1-2; 8 bases are shared with TRBD1. In germline, CDR1 is SGHDN, CDR2 FVKESK. This CDR3 has 15 residues. With 2 bases clipped from V and 6 bases from J, the junction kept 8 bases outside the gene matches. The CDR3: CASSQISGTGNGYTF. The CDR3 bases are TGTGCCAGCAGCCAAATTTCCGGGACAGGAAATGGCTACACCTTC.

The V and J genes are TRBV12-2 and TRBJ2-7; the table's D call, TRBD2, has no DNA check behind it. TRBV12-2 is a pseudogene. This CDR3 has 16 residues. CDR3: CASRSWDSGMPYEQYF. The CDR3 DNA is TGTGCAAGTCGCTCGTGGGATAGCGGGATGCCCTACGAGCAGTACTTC.

The V gene is TRBV9, the J gene TRBJ1-1; the D gene is possibly TRBD1 (5 bases). Trimming removed 1 base at V and 1 base at J, with 5 bases between. This CDR3 spans 13 amino acids. Per the germline V gene, CDR1 is SGDLS and CDR2 is YYNGEE. The CDR3 DNA sequence: TGTGCCAGCAGCGTAACAGGGAACACTGAAGCTTTCTTT. Its protein product is CASSVTGNTEAFF.

This clone came up once. The chain combines TRBV7-8 with TRBJ2-2, with TRBD2 matching over 9 bases. Germline values: CDR1 SGHVS, CDR2 FQNEAQ. The CDR3 sequence is 15 residues long. V trimming: 5 bases; J trimming: 5 bases; junction bases outside the gene matches: 6. The CDR3 is CASSPVAGVTGELFF. As DNA, the CDR3 is TGTGCCAGCAGCCCAGTAGCGGGAGTTACCGGGGAGCTGTTTTTT.

The chain recombines TRBV5-1 with TRBJ2-3, with TRBD1 matching over 7 bases. The CDR3 runs 14 residues. Germline V lookup: CDR1 SGHRS, CDR2 YFSETQ. J lost 5 bases, V lost 4 bases, and 7 bases had no gene match. CDR3 in amino acids: CASSPGQAGDTQYF. The CDR3 bases are TGCGCCAGCAGCCCAGGACAGGCGGGAGATACGCAGTATTTT. Supplemented by reference TRBV5-1 and TRBJ2-3, the full variable domain reads KAGVTQTPRYLIKTRGQQVTLSCSPISGHRSVSWYQQTPGQGLQFLFEYFSETQRNKGNFPGRFSGRQFSNSRSEMNVSTLELGDSALYLCASSPGQAGDTQYFGPGTRLTVL.

This clone is a singleton in its sample. The CDR3 nucleotides are TGTGCCAGCCTAGAATCGGGTGTCAGAGGTGAAAAACTGTTTTTT. Protein product: CASLESGVRGEKLFF. The rearrangement links TRBV2 to TRBJ1-4, with D uncertain. CDR3 length equals 15 residues. Germline CDR1 is SNHLY and CDR2 is FYNNEI. Trimming pared 8 bases from V and 7 bases from J, leaving 20 bases between. Variable domain in full (rest from reference TRBV2 and TRBJ1-4): EPEVTQTPSHQVTQMGQEVILRCVPISNHLYFYWYRQILGQKVEFLVSFYNNEISEKSEIFDDQFSVERPDGSNFTLKIRSTKLEDSAMYFCASLESGVRGEKLFFGSGTQLSVL.

CDR3 sequence: CASSYVQGRSDEQYF. DNA for the CDR3: TGTGCCAGCAGTTACGTCCAGGGGCGCAGTGACGAGCAGTACTTC. The V and J genes are TRBV6-5 and TRBJ2-7; possibly TRBD1 for D (6 bases). Germline V gene lookup returns CDR1 MNHEY and CDR2 SVGAGI. The V and J ends lost 2 bases and 5 bases respectively, with 16 bases between them. The CDR3 has 15 residues.

The V and J genes are TRBV5-6 and TRBJ2-5, with 9 positions matching TRBD1. The CDR3 has 14 residues. Per germline, CDR1 SGHDT and CDR2 YYEEEE. Trimming cost V 4 bases and J 4 bases; bases outside gene matches: 5. Written as DNA, the CDR3 is TGTGCCAGCAGCAACCCACAGGGGGCAGAGACCCAGTACTTC. Protein: CASSNPQGAETQYF.

The rearrangement links TRBV6-5 to TRBJ2-1; 8 bases line up with TRBD1. Germline V gene data show CDR1 as MNHEY and CDR2 as SVGAGI. Germline trimming cut 2 bases from V and 4 bases from J; bases unmatched to any gene: 4. The CDR3 loop spans 15 amino acids. The CDR3 here is CASSYAGGRYNEQFF. The CDR3 DNA is TGTGCCAGCAGTTACGCAGGGGGCAGATACAATGAGCAGTTCTTC.

The V call is TRBV5-6, the J call TRBJ1-1; maybe TRBD1 (6 bases). The CDR3 covers 13 residues. With 0 bases removed from V and 10 bases from J, the gap between germline ends came to 13 bases. The germline CDR1 and CDR2 sequences are SGHDT and YYEEEE. CDR3 in amino acids: CASSLGAGGAAFF. The CDR3 nucleotides are TGTGCCAGCAGCTTGGGCGCCGGGGGGGCAGCTTTCTTT.

The chain is built from TRBV28 and TRBJ2-7; 9 positions match TRBD2. Per the germline V gene, CDR1 is MDHEN and CDR2 is SYDVKM. V lost 7 bases to trimming and J lost 3 bases; unmatched junction nucleotides: 1. This CDR3 is 12 amino acids long. The CDR3 DNA reads as TGTGCCAGCAATAGCGGGGGCTACGAGCAGTACTTC. Its protein is CASNSGGYEQYF. The variable domain in full, completed from reference TRBV28 and TRBJ2-7, reads DVKVTQSSRYLVKRTGEKVFLECVQDMDHENMFWYRQDPGLGLRLIYFSYDVKMKEKGDIPEGYSVSREKKERFSLILESASTNQTSMYLCASNSGGYEQYFGPGTRLTVT.

There are a few counts of this clone. The V and J genes are TRBV10-3 and TRBJ1-6, with D perhaps TRBD1 (6 bases). Trimming removed 3 bases from V and 10 bases from J, with 13 bases in between. CDR1 and CDR2 (germline): ENHRY, SYGVKD. The CDR3 length is 14 residues. The CDR3 protein is CAISEGRGVSPLHF. CDR3 nucleotides: TGTGCCATCAGTGAAGGCAGGGGCGTATCACCCCTCCACTTT.

The chain carries TRBV7-9 and TRBJ2-1; D unresolved. Germline V gives CDR1 SEHNR, CDR2 FQNEAQ (reference sequence). V shed 1 base and J shed 2 bases, with 15 bases lying between them. This CDR3 has 17 residues. The DNA for the CDR3 is TGTGCCAGCAGCTTAGAGGAGTACTCTTCCACCTACAATGAGCAGTTCTTC. This translates into CASSLEEYSSTYNEQFF.

V is TRBV2 and J is TRBJ2-5, with 11 bases fitting TRBD2. CDR1 is SNHLY, CDR2 FYNNEI, per germline. This CDR3 spans 15 amino acids. V dropped 6 bases and J dropped 4; count of bases not matched to a gene: 7. The DNA for the CDR3 is TGTGCCAGCAGCCGGATAGCGGGGGGGGCAGAGACCCAGTACTTC. Translation gives CASSRIAGGAETQYF.

This chain uses TRBV7-8 with TRBJ2-7; TRBD2 matches at 7 bases. Germline V gene data show CDR1 as SGHVS and CDR2 as FQNEAQ. This CDR3 is built from 17 residues. Trimming at V came to 1 base and at J to 7 bases, leaving 16 bases not matched to a gene. The chain's CDR3 is CASSLVVWTRSSEEQYF. CDR3 sequence (DNA): TGTGCCAGCAGCTTAGTCGTCTGGACTAGAAGTTCGGAGGAGCAGTACTTC.

The V call is TRBV19, the J call TRBJ1-5; TRBD1 is a possible D gene (6 bases). Germline V gene lookup returns CDR1 LNHDA and CDR2 SQIVND (reference sequence). This CDR3 comprises 13 residues. V lost 4 bases to trimming and J lost 2 bases, with 6 bases between them. The DNA of the CDR3 is TGTGCCAGTAGTACAGGGGGCAATCAGCCCCAGCATTTT. Translated: CASSTGGNQPQHF.

The chain couples TRBV6-6 to TRBJ1-1, with 7 bases matching TRBD1. Trimming removed 0 bases from V and 5 bases from J; junction bases left unmatched: 6. The CDR3 loop spans 15 amino acids. CDR1 is MNHNY, CDR2 SVGAGI, per germline (reference sequence). The CDR3 region has the DNA TGTGCCAGCAGTTACTCGTTCCAGGGGGAGACTGAAGCTTTCTTT. Protein product: CASSYSFQGETEAFF.

The genes are TRBV5-4 and TRBJ1-2; D uncertain. Trimming removed 3 bases from V and 4 bases from J, with 19 bases in between. Germline values: CDR1 SGHNT, CDR2 YYREEE (reference sequence). The CDR3 runs 16 residues. As DNA, the CDR3 is TGTGCCAGCAGCTCTTGGGGTAGCGTGCCCGGCTATGGCTACACCTTC. It codes for CASSSWGSVPGYGYTF.

The V call is TRBV30, the J call TRBJ1-6; D unclear. CDR1 is GTSNPN and CDR2 is SVGIG in the germline V gene (reference sequence). Trimming removed 2 bases from V and 9 bases from J, with 11 bases in between. CDR3 length: 13 residues. DNA for the CDR3: TGTGCCTGGAGTAACAGTTTAAGTTCACCCCTCCACTTT. This gives the protein CAWSNSLSSPLHF.

CDR3 in DNA: TGCGCCAGCAGCTCGGTCAGCGGAAGCACAGATACGCAGTATTTT. This encodes CASSSVSGSTDTQYF. The gene calls are TRBV5-1 and TRBJ2-3, with D possibly being TRBD2 (5 bases). The CDR3 runs to 15 residues. With 3 bases removed from V and 0 bases from J, the gap between germline ends came to 11 bases. CDR1 and CDR2 from the germline V gene are SGHRS and YFSETQ.

This clone has only a few counts. This sequence joins TRBV9 and TRBJ2-7, with 7 positions matching TRBD1. The CDR3 spans 14 residues. Germline CDR1 and CDR2: SGDLS and YYNGEE. Trimming took 4 bases from V and 2 from J; bases not matched to a gene: 6. For the CDR3, the DNA is TGTGCCAGCAGCCCTGGACAGGCCACCTACGAGCAGTACTTC. This encodes CASSPGQATYEQYF.

The chain links TRBV6-6 to TRBJ2-1, with 8 bases identical to TRBD1. Losses at the gene ends were 6 bases for V and 8 bases for J; bases not matched to a gene: 15. CDR3 size: 16 residues. Germline V CDR1 and CDR2: MNHNY, SVGAGI (reference sequence). In DNA form, the CDR3 reads TGTGCCAGCAGCTACCCGACAGGGGTCAATGACGATGAGCAGTTCTTC. It yields the protein CASSYPTGVNDDEQFF.